This entry concerns a single T cell receptor (beta chain). V was shortened by 4 bases and J by 3 bases, with 25 bases between the two germline ends. Looked up from germline, CDR1 is MNHEY and CDR2 is SMNVEV (reference sequence). The CDR3 runs to 18 residues. Per the study methods: Amplification from reference gene primers served as the basis for estimated nucleated cell counts. Sequencing used immunoSEQ multiplex PCR; TCRdb keeps in-frame clones, though not all of them. The V and J calls and clone size were taken over from that table, and D and trimming were inferred from the DNA. The sample contains approximately 89,000 clones, 80% of which appear only once. This entry is derived from a study of blood T cell repertoires in COVID-19. Study-wide background: Acute and convalescent COVID-19 specimens originated in the United States, Italy and Spain. PBMCs, B-cell-depleted T cells, or T cells provided the cDNA or gDNA that made up the material.

What was sequenced was peripheral blood. This sequence was found in a human donor in a cohort sampled during active COVID-19. The chain is built from TRBV27 and TRBJ2-7, with D perhaps TRBD2 (7 bases). This chain's CDR3 is CASSSLGGAASLNYEQYF. In DNA form, the CDR3 reads TGTGCCAGCAGTTCCCTGGGGGGGGCGGCTAGCCTCAACTACGAGCAGTACTTC.